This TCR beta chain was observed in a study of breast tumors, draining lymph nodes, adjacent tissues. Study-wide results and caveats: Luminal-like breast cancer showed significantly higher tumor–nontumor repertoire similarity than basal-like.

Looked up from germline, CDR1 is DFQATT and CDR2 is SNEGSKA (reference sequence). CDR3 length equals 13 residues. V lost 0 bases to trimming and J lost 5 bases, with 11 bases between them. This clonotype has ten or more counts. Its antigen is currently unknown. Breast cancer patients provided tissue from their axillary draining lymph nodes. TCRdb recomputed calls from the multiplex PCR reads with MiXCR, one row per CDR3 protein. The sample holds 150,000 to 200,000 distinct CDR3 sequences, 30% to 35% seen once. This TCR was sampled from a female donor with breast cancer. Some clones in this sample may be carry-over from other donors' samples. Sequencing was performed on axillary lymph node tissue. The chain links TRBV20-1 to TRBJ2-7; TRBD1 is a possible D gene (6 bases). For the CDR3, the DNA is TGCAGTGCTAGAGATACAGGGCTGCACGAGCAGTACTTC. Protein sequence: CSARDTGLHEQYF.